A single sample gave rise to the 26 T cell receptor beta chains below, sequenced in a study of blood T cell repertoires in COVID-19. TCRdb's copy holds only in-frame clones and misses some; the assay was immunoSEQ multiplex PCR. The sample carries hundreds of thousands of clones, almost 85% recorded once. Sequences were obtained from peripheral blood. Source of these receptors: a woman of 80 years or more with acute or convalescent COVID-19.

The chain is built from TRBV2 and TRBJ2-1; possible D gene TRBD2, 5 bases. The V and J ends lost 0 bases and 7 bases respectively, with 19 bases between them. Germline CDR1 is SNHLY and CDR2 is FYNNEI. CDR3 length equals 17 residues. The CDR3 DNA reads as TGTGCCAGCAGTGAAGCTGTTACTAGTCGGGTTCCTAATGAGCAGTTCTTC. As protein: CASSEAVTSRVPNEQFF.

The chain couples TRBV6-5 to TRBJ1-1, with TRBD1 identical over 7 bases. The CDR3 is 16 amino acids. Trimming at V came to 2 bases and at J to 1 base, leaving 7 bases not matched to a gene. The germline CDR1 and CDR2 sequences are MNHEY and SVGAGI. The CDR3 protein is CASSYRMTGWNTEAFF. Here the CDR3 DNA reads TGTGCCAGCAGTTACAGAATGACAGGGTGGAACACTGAAGCTTTCTTT.

This chain joins TRBV3-1 (or the pseudogene TRBV3-2) and TRBJ2-3; no clear D gene. CDR1 is LGHDT, CDR2 YNNKEL, per germline (reference sequence). V was clipped by 3 bases and J by 4 bases, with 5 bases between them. The CDR3 is 12 residues long. CDR3 nucleotide sequence: TGTGCCAGCAGCCATCTAGCAGATACGCAGTATTTT. Protein sequence: CASSHLADTQYF.

The chain employs TRBV28 and TRBJ1-4; TRBD1 agrees at 11 bases. The CDR3 runs 15 residues. Germline V gene lookup returns CDR1 MDHEN and CDR2 SYDVKM. Trimming removed 7 bases from V and 5 bases from J; junction bases left unmatched: 6. The CDR3 coding sequence is TGTGCCAGCACCAACAGGGACAGGGGGAATGAAAAACTGTTTTTT. Translated: CASTNRDRGNEKLFF. Variable domain in full (rest from reference TRBV28 and TRBJ1-4): DVKVTQSSRYLVKRTGEKVFLECVQDMDHENMFWYRQDPGLGLRLIYFSYDVKMKEKGDIPEGYSVSREKKERFSLILESASTNQTSMYLCASTNRDRGNEKLFFGSGTQLSVL.

The chain combines TRBV19 with TRBJ1-2, with 8 bases that match TRBD1. V lost 0 bases and J lost 7; bases outside the gene matches: 4. From germline, CDR1 is LNHDA and CDR2 SQIVND (reference sequence). The CDR3 is made up of 14 amino acids. The CDR3 spells CASSIDADRGGYTF. In DNA, the CDR3 is TGTGCCAGTAGTATAGATGCCGACAGGGGTGGCTACACCTTC.

The chain has TRBV19 and TRBJ1-1; D call uncertain. Per the germline V gene, CDR1 is LNHDA and CDR2 is SQIVND (reference sequence). The CDR3 runs to 16 residues. V was cut by 0 bases and J by 6 bases, with 17 bases left in between. CDR3 nucleotide sequence: TGTGCCAGTAGTATAGATGAGACGACACTAGCGGCTGAAGCTTTCTTT. Its protein is CASSIDETTLAAEAFF.

CDR3 bases: TGTGCCAGCAGCCAAGCACAGGGGGCTTTGTACCAAGAGACCCAGTACTTC. Protein sequence: CASSQAQGALYQETQYF. This sequence joins TRBV4-2 and TRBJ2-5; 9 nucleotides match TRBD1. Germline V gene lookup returns CDR1 LGHNA and CDR2 YNFKEQ. J lost 0 bases, V lost 1 base, and 6 bases had no gene match. The CDR3 extends over 17 amino acids.

This chain links TRBV5-1 with TRBJ1-1, with a tentative D call TRBD1 (5 bases). CDR1 is SGHRS and CDR2 is YFSETQ in the germline V gene. The CDR3 totals 15 residues. V shed 0 bases and J shed 4 bases, with 13 bases lying between them. The DNA for the CDR3 is TGCGCCAGCAGCTTGGGCTATCAGGGAATCACTGAAGCTTTCTTT. Amino acids: CASSLGYQGITEAFF.

The chain uses TRBV28 and TRBJ1-3; D possibly corresponds to TRBD1 (5 bases). Trimming stripped 3 bases from V and 0 bases from J, with 12 bases between. The CDR3 consists of 16 residues. Germline V lookup: CDR1 MDHEN, CDR2 SYDVKM. CDR3 protein: CASSFPRQRSGNTIYF. Here the CDR3 DNA reads TGTGCCAGCAGTTTTCCCCGACAGCGCTCTGGAAACACCATATATTTT.

The chain couples TRBV5-1 to TRBJ1-1; D perhaps matches TRBD1 (5 bases). The CDR3 runs 15 residues. V was pared by 3 bases and J by 1 base, with 13 bases between. Germline V gene sequence: CDR1 SGHRS, CDR2 YFSETQ. CDR3 sequence: CASSSQGGKNTEAFF. The CDR3 DNA sequence: TGCGCCAGCAGCTCTCAGGGAGGGAAGAACACTGAAGCTTTCTTT.

V usage is TRBV9 and J usage is TRBJ2-1, with D possibly TRBD1 on 6 matching bases. The length of the CDR3 is 13 residues. Trimming took 3 bases from V and 9 from J, leaving 13 bases between them. Germline V gene lookup returns CDR1 SGDLS and CDR2 YYNGEE. In DNA form, the CDR3 reads TGTGCCAGCAGCGCGCAGGGGCCCGGTGAGCAGTTCTTC. It encodes CASSAQGPGEQFF.

V is TRBV6-5 and J is TRBJ1-6, with a tentative D call TRBD1 (6 bases). The CDR3 is made up of 14 amino acids. Trimming shortened V by 6 bases and J by 3 bases, and 9 bases separated the two germline ends. Germline assignment: CDR1 MNHEY and CDR2 SVGAGI. The CDR3 spells CASRGQNYNSPLHF. The CDR3 coding sequence is TGTGCCAGCAGGGGACAAAACTATAATTCACCCCTCCACTTT.

This chain uses TRBV7-2 with TRBJ2-3; 7 nucleotides agree with TRBD1. V lost 5 bases, J lost 3 bases, and 5 bases stayed unmatched. The germline V gene encodes CDR1 SGHTA and CDR2 FQGNSA. The CDR3 is 14 residues long. CDR3 DNA: TGTGCCAGCAGCGCCAACAGGGGAACAGATACGCAGTATTTT. Translating it yields CASSANRGTDTQYF.

Comment on this clone: The same CDR3 also results from other DNA sequences found in this sample. The rearrangement joins TRBV5-1 to TRBJ2-2; TRBD1 agrees at 7 bases. V lost 4 bases to trimming and J lost 5 bases; unmatched junction nucleotides: 2. The germline V gene encodes CDR1 SGHRS and CDR2 YFSETQ. The CDR3 spans 13 residues. Written as DNA, the CDR3 is TGCGCCAGCAGCCTGACAGGGACCGGGGAGCTGTTTTTT. Translation: CASSLTGTGELFF.

The chain links TRBV11-2 to TRBJ2-7; TRBD1 matches at 7 bases. V trimming: 1 base; J trimming: 0 bases; junction bases outside the gene matches: 6. This CDR3 has 16 residues. CDR1 and CDR2 from the germline V gene are SGHAT and FQNNGV. CDR3 sequence: CASSLVRTGVSYEQYF. The DNA of the CDR3 is TGTGCCAGCAGCTTAGTTCGGACAGGAGTCTCCTACGAGCAGTACTTC. Combining the CDR3 with reference TRBV11-2 and TRBJ2-7 gives the whole variable domain EAGVAQSPRYKIIEKRQSVAFWCNPISGHATLYWYQQILGQGPKLLIQFQNNGVVDDSQLPKDRFSAERLKGVDSTLKIQPAKLEDSAVYLCASSLVRTGVSYEQYFGPGTRLTVT.

The chain combines TRBV7-2 with TRBJ2-2; perhaps TRBD1 as D (5 bases). This CDR3 is 13 amino acids long. Germline V CDR1 and CDR2: SGHTA, FQGNSA. The V end was cut by 4 bases, the J end by 7 bases, with 10 bases between. CDR3 nucleotide sequence: TGTGCCAGCAGCTCGACAGATGACGGGGAGCTGTTTTTT. Translation: CASSSTDDGELFF.

This chain uses TRBV18 with TRBJ2-7, with 12 bases fitting TRBD1. Losses at the gene ends were 3 bases for V and 5 bases for J; bases not matched to a gene: 8. This CDR3 is 16 amino acids long. Germline values: CDR1 KGHSH, CDR2 LQKENI. The CDR3 DNA reads TGTGCCAGCTCACCTTCGTACGGGACAGGGGGCGACGAGCAGTACTTC. Amino acids: CASSPSYGTGGDEQYF. Using reference TRBV18 and TRBJ2-7 for the parts outside the CDR3, the full variable domain is NAGVMQNPRHLVRRRGQEARLRCSPMKGHSHVYWYRQLPEEGLKFMVYLQKENIIDESGMPKERFSAEFPKEGPSILRIQQVVRGDSAAYFCASSPSYGTGGDEQYFGPGTRLTVT.

This clone was detected once. The CDR3 protein is CASSQTGGNNQPQHF. CDR3 nucleotides: TGCGCCAGCAGCCAAACAGGGGGTAATAATCAGCCCCAGCATTTT. The chain carries TRBV4-3 and TRBJ1-5; 8 bases match TRBD1. The CDR3 sequence is 15 residues long. The V segment lost 2 bases and the J segment 4 bases; nucleotides outside the gene matches: 4. The germline V gene encodes CDR1 LGHNA and CDR2 YSLEER.

V is TRBV5-1 and J is TRBJ2-5, with D uncertain. Germline values: CDR1 SGHRS, CDR2 YFSETQ. V lost 5 bases and J lost 0, with 14 bases in between. This CDR3 is 15 amino acids long. The CDR3 spells CASRQNYGYQETQYF. Written as DNA, the CDR3 is TGCGCCAGCAGGCAAAACTATGGGTACCAAGAGACCCAGTACTTC.

The V gene is TRBV19, the J gene TRBJ1-2; TRBD1 matches at 7 bases. This CDR3 has 15 amino acids. CDR1 is LNHDA and CDR2 is SQIVND in the germline V gene (reference sequence). V lost 7 bases and J lost 8; bases outside the gene matches: 16. CDR3 sequence (DNA): TGTGCCAGTACCACAACTCAGGGGACAGTGTACGGCTACACCTTC. It encodes CASTTTQGTVYGYTF.

A few counts support this clone. The chain has TRBV9 and TRBJ2-3; 9 nucleotides agree with TRBD2. Germline lookup yields CDR1 SGDLS and CDR2 YYNGEE. V dropped 3 bases and J dropped 3; count of bases not matched to a gene: 8. This CDR3 region has 16 residues. CDR3 protein: CASSASSGSRTDTQYF. CDR3 in DNA: TGTGCCAGCAGCGCCAGTAGCGGGAGTAGGACAGATACGCAGTATTTT. The full variable domain, rest sourced from reference TRBV9 and TRBJ2-3, is DSGVTQTPKHLITATGQRVTLRCSPRSGDLSVYWYQQSLDQGLQFLIQYYNGEERAKGNILERFSAQQFPDLHSELNLSSLELGDSALYFCASSASSGSRTDTQYFGPGTRLTVL.

The V call is TRBV11-2, the J call TRBJ1-3, with TRBD1 as a possible D gene (5 bases). The germline V and J ends were trimmed by 4 bases and 0 bases, with 7 bases remaining between them. The CDR3 spans 14 residues. Per the germline V gene, CDR1 is SGHAT and CDR2 is FQNNGV. In DNA, the CDR3 is TGTGCCAGCAGCTCCAGGGACTCTGGAAACACCATATATTTT. Protein: CASSSRDSGNTIYF.

This chain connects TRBV9 to TRBJ1-4; D might be TRBD1 (6 bases). This CDR3 is built from 15 residues. Trimming removed 0 bases from V and 8 bases from J, with 14 bases in between. The germline V gene encodes CDR1 SGDLS and CDR2 YYNGEE. This CDR3 is CASSVDPDRPEKLFF. The CDR3 DNA is TGTGCCAGCAGCGTAGACCCCGACAGGCCGGAAAAACTGTTTTTT.

The V gene is TRBV4-3, the J gene TRBJ1-2, with D tentatively TRBD1 (6 bases). This CDR3 is built from 14 residues. The V and J ends lost 0 bases and 8 bases respectively, with 13 bases between them. In germline, CDR1 is LGHNA, CDR2 YSLEER. The CDR3 coding sequence is TGCGCCAGCAGCCAAGATACAGGGCTGAAGGGCTACACCTTC. Amino acids: CASSQDTGLKGYTF.

This clone has only a few counts. The chain combines TRBV5-1 with TRBJ1-3; 9 bases map to TRBD1. V dropped 1 base and J dropped 1; count of bases not matched to a gene: 15. The germline CDR1 and CDR2 sequences are SGHRS and YFSETQ. CDR3 length equals 20 residues. The CDR3 here is CASSLTIAGQGPRSGNTIYF. CDR3 nucleotides: TGCGCCAGCAGCTTGACTATAGCGGGACAGGGCCCCAGATCTGGAAACACCATATATTTT.

The rearrangement joins TRBV28 to TRBJ2-5; 11 positions agree with TRBD2. Germline loops: CDR1 MDHEN, CDR2 SYDVKM. This CDR3 comprises 16 residues. With V trimmed by 6 bases and J by 3 bases, 9 bases remained unmatched. The CDR3 spells CASSPQLAGAKETQYF. CDR3 DNA sequence: TGTGCCAGCAGCCCACAACTAGCGGGGGCCAAAGAGACCCAGTACTTC.